The entry that follows covers one T cell receptor beta chain sequence. Only in-frame clones appear in the TCRdb table, and some are missing; sequencing was by immunoSEQ multiplex PCR. The profile shows around 36,000 clones, around 90% of them singletons. These data belong to a study of T cell changes during pregnancy in multiple sclerosis. Trimming removed 0 bases from V and 1 base from J; junction bases left unmatched: 8. Germline CDR1 SGHRS, CDR2 YFSETQ. The CDR3 is made up of 18 amino acids. The receptor was derived from a female donor with multiple sclerosis, enrolled in a pregnancy study. The chain couples TRBV5-1 to TRBJ2-3, with 10 bases aligning to TRBD2. The source material was CD4+ T cells from peripheral blood mononuclear cells, sampled in the third trimester of pregnancy. CDR3 sequence: CASSLETSGNLGTDTQYF. As DNA, the CDR3 is TGCGCCAGCAGCTTGGAAACTAGCGGGAACCTCGGCACAGATACGCAGTATTTT.